These 3 T cell receptor beta chains originate from one sample sequenced in a study of blood T cell repertoires in COVID-19. TCRdb's table, derived via immunoSEQ multiplex PCR, lists solely in-frame clones and lacks some. Of around 260,000 clones in the sample, about 80% were seen once. The specimen sequenced was peripheral blood. The receptors here all came from a woman aged 45-59 years who had recovered from COVID-19.

Details on this clone: Other DNA variants within this sample encode the same CDR3. The chain carries TRBV12-3 or TRBV12-4 and TRBJ2-5, with 8 bases matching TRBD1. This CDR3 comprises 13 residues. V was pared by 5 bases and J by 4 bases, with 3 bases of the junction left unmatched. The CDR3 loop reads CASSRDRRETQYF. In nucleotides, the CDR3 is TGTGCCAGCAGTCGGGACAGGCGAGAGACCCAGTACTTC.

The sample holds one count of this clone. A junction end diverges from the germline sequence, so it may reflect a read error. This chain joins TRBV12-3 or TRBV12-4 and TRBJ2-7, with D possibly being TRBD2 (6 bases). CDR3 length: 12 residues. The CDR3 spells CASSFSSGDKDF. Written as DNA, the CDR3 is TGTGCCAGCAGTTTTAGTAGCGGAGATAAGGACTTC.

The V call is TRBV28, the J call TRBJ2-5; possibly TRBD1 for D (5 bases). The ends were cut back, 5 bases at V and 3 bases at J, with 13 bases in the middle. Germline V gene lookup returns CDR1 MDHEN and CDR2 SYDVKM. The CDR3 totals 14 residues. This CDR3 is CASSPQAGKETQYF. CDR3 nucleotide sequence: TGTGCCAGCAGTCCACAGGCTGGAAAAGAGACCCAGTACTTC.